The clone carrying this TCR beta chain has at least ten counts. The CDR3 end lies 3 residues beyond the end of the read and is filled in from the germline J gene. Repertoires were generated with immunoSEQ multiplex PCR, while TCRdb's copy carries only in-frame clones and drops some. Captured here are some 40,000 clones, none seen once; the top ten comprise 0.68%. The sample comes from a study of T cell clonality in common variable immunodeficiency. Germline CDR1 is ENHRY and CDR2 is SYGVKD. The trim removed 7 bases at V and 3 bases at J, leaving 6 bases unmatched. The CDR3 has 14 amino acids. This clonotype was sampled from a person aged 18 to 70 in good health. The chain couples TRBV10-3 to TRBJ2-7, with 10 bases matching TRBD1. The sequencing sample was made of peripheral blood mononuclear cells. The part of the CDR3 DNA that was read is TGTGCCATCAATCAGGGACAGGGGTACTACGAG. It translates to CAINQGQGYYE. The full-length CDR3 reads as CAINQGQGYYEQYF.